This T cell receptor beta chain is from a study of cytomegalovirus exposure and HLA in healthy donors. Broader study findings: Most of the TCR beta V segments (in an earlier analysis) were productive either about 90% or about 30% of the time. A highly shared variant cluster was judged a likely technical artifact. Later work associated roughly 15,000 TCR beta sequences with HLA alleles at 0.05 false discovery rate.

Primers for the PCR totalled 60 Vbeta and 13 Jbeta. The table came from immunoSEQ multiplex PCR; TCRdb's copy has only in-frame clones and leaves some out. The sample lists roughly 99,000 clones; under 80% were seen once. All the people who gave samples were healthy bone marrow donors. For this clone: Its antigen is unidentified.

The sample comprised PBMCs. The clonotype comes from a male donor in good health and CMV-seronegative.

CDR3 loop: CASSQGGTSYEQYF. The CDR3 nucleotides are TGTGCCAGCAGTCAGGGGGGTACGAGCTACGAGCAGTACTTC. The V gene is TRBV2, the J gene TRBJ2-7; D is possibly TRBD1 (7 bases). The V and J ends lost 5 bases and 3 bases respectively, with 14 bases between them. Germline-derived CDR1 and CDR2 are SNHLY and FYNNEI. The CDR3 runs to 14 residues. Based on the CDR3 plus reference TRBV2 and TRBJ2-7, the full variable domain is EPEVTQTPSHQVTQMGQEVILRCVPISNHLYFYWYRQILGQKVEFLVSFYNNEISEKSEIFDDQFSVERPDGSNFTLKIRSTKLEDSAMYFCASSQGGTSYEQYFGPGTRLTVT.